The 14 T cell receptor beta chains in this list originate from one sample, sequenced in a study of blood T cell repertoires in COVID-19 (dated by TCRdb to 2018 to 2021). Library preparation used the immunoSEQ multiplex PCR assay. TCRdb retrieved this table from immuneACCESS and kept in-frame rearrangements only. Not all clones are present; in checked studies, unresolved V genes account for under half, and no reason is known for the remainder. For this sample there are about 230,000 clones; approximately 80% appear just once. Jointly, the top ten make up about 7.4% of the sample. Sequenced input: peripheral blood. The receptors originated from a woman aged 45-65 years with acute or convalescent COVID-19.

The table lists this clone with a count of one. This chain connects TRBV6-2 or TRBV6-3 to TRBJ2-5; D possibly corresponds to TRBD2 (6 bases). CDR1 is MNHEY and CDR2 is SVGEGT in the germline V gene. Deletions cut 2 bases from V and 5 bases from J, with 18 bases between. The CDR3 contains 16 residues. CDR3 sequence: CASSYVLLAIEETQYF. The CDR3 DNA reads TGTGCCAGCAGTTACGTCCTGCTAGCGATCGAGGAGACCCAGTACTTC.

A few counts support this clone. The CDR3 loop is CASRGRESYNEQFF. In DNA form, the CDR3 reads TGTGCCAGCAGGGGGCGGGAGAGTTACAATGAGCAGTTCTTC. The chain employs TRBV7-9 and TRBJ2-1; 7 nucleotides line up with TRBD2. The CDR3 consists of 14 residues. The J segment lost 4 bases and the V segment lost 6 bases, leaving 6 bases of the junction unmatched. Germline values: CDR1 SEHNR, CDR2 FQNEAQ (reference sequence).

The chain has TRBV6-4 and TRBJ1-4, with D maybe TRBD1 (6 bases). The CDR3 totals 19 residues. Germline-derived CDR1 and CDR2 are MRHNA and SNTAGT. Deletions cut 0 bases from V and 2 bases from J, with 19 bases between. The CDR3 sequence: CASSDSRIGGQSTNEKLFF. The DNA for the CDR3 is TGTGCCAGCAGTGACTCGAGGATTGGGGGCCAATCGACTAATGAAAAACTGTTTTTT.

This clone was counted between two and nine times. The chain joins TRBV27 to TRBJ1-2; D is possibly TRBD1 (5 bases). Germline V gene lookup returns CDR1 MNHEY and CDR2 SMNVEV (reference sequence). The CDR3 has 20 residues. Trimming cost V 3 bases and J 0 bases, with 26 bases left between them. CDR3 DNA: TGTGCCAGCAGTTTCCCCGGCAGCAGGCGGGGCAGCGCATCTAACTATGGCTACACCTTC. This gives the protein CASSFPGSRRGSASNYGYTF.

This sequence joins TRBV30 and TRBJ2-7; weak D call: TRBD2 (5 bases). The V gene lost 5 bases and the J gene lost 3 bases, with 17 bases spanning the gap. In germline, CDR1 is GTSNPN, CDR2 SVGIG (reference sequence). This CDR3 has 14 residues. In DNA form, the CDR3 reads TGTGCCTGGGGAAGAGGGAGATTAGTCTACGAGCAGTACTTC. Translating it yields CAWGRGRLVYEQYF.

The V and J genes are TRBV6-4 and TRBJ2-7, with a possible D match to TRBD2 (5 bases). Germline CDR1 MRHNA, CDR2 SNTAGT. The CDR3 covers 13 residues. Trimming pared 8 bases from V and 2 bases from J, leaving 13 bases between. The DNA for the CDR3 is TGTGCCAGCTGGGCGCGGAGGACCTACGAGCAGTACTTC. Its protein is CASWARRTYEQYF.

V is TRBV19 and J is TRBJ1-2; 9 positions match TRBD1. The ends lost 6 bases at V and 4 bases at J; junction bases unmatched: 3. Germline V CDR1 and CDR2: LNHDA, SQIVND (reference sequence). The CDR3 covers 13 residues. The CDR3 sequence: CASRTGGTYGYTF. In DNA form, the CDR3 reads TGTGCCAGTAGAACAGGGGGCACCTATGGCTACACCTTC.

The V call is TRBV3-1 (or the pseudogene TRBV3-2), the J call TRBJ2-1; 8 positions match TRBD1. This CDR3 has 16 residues. Germline trimming cut 3 bases from V and 2 bases from J; bases unmatched to any gene: 6. CDR1 and CDR2 (germline): LGHDT, YNNKEL (reference sequence). CDR3 in DNA: TGTGCCAGCAGCCAGGGACAGGTTTTCCCCTACAATGAGCAGTTCTTC. Translated, it gives CASSQGQVFPYNEQFF.

The genes are TRBV10-2 and TRBJ1-4; D is unresolved. Germline V lookup: CDR1 WSHSY, CDR2 SAAADI. Trimming cost V 2 bases and J 6 bases, with 13 bases left between them. There are 15 residues in the CDR3. Here the CDR3 reads CASSEGPIWDEKLFF. The CDR3, as DNA: TGCGCCAGCAGTGAGGGGCCGATCTGGGATGAAAAACTGTTTTTT.

Details on this clone: Different DNA sequences within this sample yield the same CDR3. The chain links TRBV30 to TRBJ1-1, with D perhaps matching TRBD1 (5 bases). V shed 0 bases and J shed 6 bases, with 8 bases lying between them. CDR1 is GTSNPN and CDR2 is SVGIG in the germline V gene (reference sequence). The CDR3 length is 12 residues. The CDR3 loop is CAWSVGGAEAFF. CDR3 sequence (DNA): TGTGCCTGGAGTGTGGGGGGTGCTGAAGCTTTCTTT. The variable domain in full, with the rest retrieved from reference TRBV30 and TRBJ1-1, is SQTIHQWPATLVQPVGSPLSLECTVEGTSNPNLYWYRQAAGRGLQLLFYSVGIGQISSEVPQNLSASRPQDRQFILSSKKLLLSDSGFYLCAWSVGGAEAFFGQGTRLTVV.

This clone was detected once. V usage is TRBV2 and J usage is TRBJ2-2, with TRBD2 identical over 9 bases. The germline CDR1 and CDR2 sequences are SNHLY and FYNNEI. This CDR3 has 14 amino acids. V dropped 5 bases and J dropped 8; count of bases not matched to a gene: 6. CDR3 sequence: CASSYLAGAGELFF. The CDR3 bases are TGTGCCAGCAGTTACTTAGCGGGAGCAGGGGAGCTGTTTTTT.

Worth noting for this clone: Other DNA sequences in the sample encode the same CDR3. The V call is TRBV6-2 or TRBV6-3, the J call TRBJ2-7; D is unresolved. The germline V gene has CDR1 MNHEY and CDR2 SVGEGT. The CDR3 extends over 12 amino acids. V dropped 2 bases and J dropped 3 bases, with 5 bases sitting between them. The CDR3 loop reads CASSYPSYEQYF. The CDR3 region has the DNA TGTGCCAGCAGTTACCCGAGCTACGAGCAGTACTTC.

In this sample, this clone turned up once. The chain has TRBV5-1 and TRBJ1-5; D perhaps matches TRBD1 (5 bases). Germline V lookup: CDR1 SGHRS, CDR2 YFSETQ. The CDR3 totals 15 residues. V was pared by 0 bases and J by 5 bases, with 12 bases between. The CDR3: CASSLGTGSDQPQHF. As DNA, the CDR3 is TGCGCCAGCAGCTTGGGCACAGGATCGGATCAGCCCCAGCATTTT.

This sequence joins TRBV5-6 and TRBJ2-7; 7 positions match TRBD1. The CDR3 is 14 amino acids. Trimming removed 8 bases from V and 3 bases from J; junction bases left unmatched: 11. Germline V gives CDR1 SGHDT, CDR2 YYEEEE. The CDR3 sequence: CASSRDSWFYEQYF. CDR3 DNA sequence: TGTGCCAGTAGCCGGGACAGTTGGTTCTACGAGCAGTACTTC.